The 32 T cell receptor beta chains presented below share a single source sample, sequenced in a study of blood T cell repertoires in COVID-19 (dated by TCRdb to 2020 to 2022). The library was obtained by the immunoSEQ multiplex PCR assay. TCRdb retrieved this table from immuneACCESS and kept in-frame rearrangements only. Not all clones are present; in checked studies, unresolved V genes account for under half, and no reason is known for the remainder. The sample table contains roughly 250,000 clones; only one count was recorded for around 88% of them. The ten largest make up about 0.8% of the sample. Sequenced sample: peripheral blood. Source of these receptors: a man aged 25 to 40 with acute or convalescent COVID-19.

V gene TRBV7-9 combines with J gene TRBJ1-2; no clear D gene. V shed 1 base and J shed 8 bases, with 14 bases lying between them. Germline CDR1 reads SEHNR; CDR2 reads FQNEAQ (reference sequence). This CDR3 has 14 amino acids. CDR3 DNA sequence: TGTGCCAGCAGCTTAGACACCATGGTGAGGGGCTACACCTTC. Translating gives CASSLDTMVRGYTF.

The V gene is TRBV19, the J gene TRBJ1-2; 10 bases are a match to TRBD1. Trimming removed 6 bases from V and 4 bases from J; junction bases left unmatched: 8. This CDR3 is 15 amino acids long. The germline CDR1 and CDR2 sequences are LNHDA and SQIVND (reference sequence). For the CDR3, the DNA is TGTGCCAGTAGCAAAGACAGGGGGCGCGGCTATGGCTACACCTTC. This sequence encodes CASSKDRGRGYGYTF.

V is TRBV6-5 and J is TRBJ2-5; 7 nucleotides align to TRBD2. CDR3 length equals 11 residues. The germline CDR1 and CDR2 sequences are MNHEY and SVGAGI. The trim removed 10 bases at V and 2 bases at J, leaving 1 base unmatched. CDR3 in amino acids: CATGGQETQYF. CDR3 sequence (DNA): TGTGCCACGGGGGGTCAAGAGACCCAGTACTTC.

The chain uses TRBV6-1 and TRBJ2-7; D gene uncertain. Germline V gives CDR1 MNHNS, CDR2 SASEGT. This CDR3 is 11 amino acids long. V lost 5 bases, J lost 7 bases, and 9 bases lay in between. CDR3 in amino acids: CASSHSREQYF. As DNA, the CDR3 is TGTGCCAGCAGTCACTCGCGGGAGCAGTACTTC.

The V call is TRBV19, the J call TRBJ2-1; D not certain. CDR1 is LNHDA, CDR2 SQIVND, per germline (reference sequence). V was cut by 3 bases and J by 7 bases, with 10 bases left in between. The CDR3 loop spans 13 amino acids. CDR3 protein: CASSINRVNEQFF. The CDR3, as DNA: TGTGCCAGTAGTATTAATCGGGTGAATGAGCAGTTCTTC.

The chain employs TRBV27 and TRBJ1-1, with D possibly matching TRBD1 (6 bases). CDR1 MNHEY and CDR2 SMNVEV come from the germline V gene (reference sequence). The CDR3 is 14 amino acids. V shed 5 bases and J shed 0 bases, with 10 bases lying between them. CDR3 DNA: TGTGCCAGCAGTGCGGCAGGGGTGAACACTGAAGCTTTCTTT. Encoded protein: CASSAAGVNTEAFF.

The chain couples TRBV6-5 to TRBJ1-2; 10 bases match TRBD1. V dropped 5 bases and J dropped 4; count of bases not matched to a gene: 1. CDR1 is MNHEY, CDR2 SVGAGI, per germline. The CDR3 extends over 13 amino acids. The CDR3 nucleotides are TGTGCCAGCAGTCGGACAGGGGGCTATGGCTACACCTTC. It yields the protein CASSRTGGYGYTF.

This clone has more than one count but fewer than ten. The J gene is TRBJ2-7, the V gene TRBV7-8, with a weak D call TRBD2 (6 bases). V gave up 3 bases and J gave up 2 bases, with 8 bases separating them. The CDR3 has 13 residues. Germline loops: CDR1 SGHVS, CDR2 FQNEAQ. In DNA, the CDR3 is TGTGCCAGCAGCTTGGCGGGACCCTACGAGCAGTACTTC. This encodes CASSLAGPYEQYF.

The V and J genes are TRBV5-1 and TRBJ1-2, with a possible D match to TRBD1 (5 bases). There are 16 residues in the CDR3. The V gene's germline CDR1 is SGHRS and CDR2 YFSETQ. V was clipped by 4 bases and J by 4 bases, with 20 bases between them. In DNA form, the CDR3 reads TGCGCCAGCAGCCGTACTTCCGACAGATACTCCTATGGCTACACCTTC. This translates into CASSRTSDRYSYGYTF.

V and J are TRBV5-1 and TRBJ2-5; no reliable D call. The CDR3 extends over 14 amino acids. CDR1 and CDR2 (germline): SGHRS, YFSETQ. The V gene lost 0 bases and the J gene lost 1 base, with 7 bases spanning the gap. The CDR3 here is CASSLEPFQETQYF. In nucleotides, the CDR3 is TGCGCCAGCAGCTTGGAGCCGTTCCAAGAGACCCAGTACTTC. The entire variable domain, with the rest obtained from reference TRBV5-1 and TRBJ2-5, is as follows: KAGVTQTPRYLIKTRGQQVTLSCSPISGHRSVSWYQQTPGQGLQFLFEYFSETQRNKGNFPGRFSGRQFSNSRSEMNVSTLELGDSALYLCASSLEPFQETQYFGPGTRLLVL.

The chain links TRBV7-9 to TRBJ1-1; TRBD1 agrees at 7 bases. The CDR3 spans 13 residues. The V and J ends lost 7 bases and 5 bases, in that order; junction bases with no gene match: 7. Germline assignment: CDR1 SEHNR and CDR2 FQNEAQ (reference sequence). CDR3 region: CASTHYRGTEAFF. The CDR3 region has the DNA TGTGCCAGCACCCATTACAGGGGTACTGAAGCTTTCTTT.

This clone has a handful of counts. The chain's CDR3 is CASKPDRATDTQYF. The CDR3 bases are TGTGCCAGTAAACCGGACAGGGCCACAGATACGCAGTATTTT. The genes are TRBV19 and TRBJ2-3, with 8 nucleotides matching TRBD1. The CDR3 covers 14 residues. The germline gives CDR1 LNHDA, CDR2 SQIVND (reference sequence). V was clipped by 7 bases and J by 2 bases; unmatched bases: 5.

The chain is built from TRBV18 and TRBJ1-3; 9 bases match TRBD1. Germline V CDR1 and CDR2: KGHSH, LQKENI. The ends lost 6 bases at V and 0 bases at J; junction bases unmatched: 12. The CDR3 runs to 18 residues. The chain's CDR3 is CASSHVTGTGISGNTIYF. CDR3 DNA: TGTGCCAGCTCGCACGTAACCGGGACAGGGATCTCTGGAAACACCATATATTTT.

This clone has more than one count but fewer than ten. The chain recombines TRBV2 with TRBJ1-6; D remains unclear. The germline gives CDR1 SNHLY, CDR2 FYNNEI. The CDR3 consists of 16 residues. V gave up 3 bases and J gave up 0 bases, with 9 bases separating them. The CDR3 is CASSDYTNSYNSPLHF. CDR3 sequence (DNA): TGTGCCAGCAGTGATTACACCAACTCCTATAATTCACCCCTCCACTTT.

The V gene is TRBV2, the J gene TRBJ2-4, with 9 bases fitting TRBD1. V shed 6 bases and J 8 bases; nucleotides not matched to a gene: 8. The germline V gene has CDR1 SNHLY and CDR2 FYNNEI. The CDR3 covers 14 residues. The CDR3 coding sequence is TGTGCCAGCAGGAGAACAGGGGGCGAGGACATTCAGTACTTC. It yields the protein CASRRTGGEDIQYF.

This chain links TRBV7-2 with TRBJ2-1, with D possibly matching TRBD1 (6 bases). The germline V and J ends were trimmed by 4 bases and 8 bases, with 21 bases remaining between them. Germline lookup yields CDR1 SGHTA and CDR2 FQGNSA. This CDR3 comprises 16 residues. Here the CDR3 reads CASSSGRGTSVDEQFF. The DNA of the CDR3 is TGTGCCAGCAGCTCAGGTAGAGGGACATCCGTGGATGAGCAGTTCTTC.

The gene calls are TRBV29-1 and TRBJ1-1, with TRBD1 matching 7 bases. Trimming removed 7 bases from V and 0 bases from J; junction bases left unmatched: 14. This CDR3 spans 16 amino acids. Germline CDR1 is SQVTM and CDR2 is ANQGSEA. CDR3 residues: CSARRQGGSMNTEAFF. The CDR3 nucleotides are TGCAGCGCTCGCCGCCAGGGGGGATCTATGAACACTGAAGCTTTCTTT.

V and J are TRBV19 and TRBJ1-3, with a tentative D call TRBD1 (6 bases). The germline V gene has CDR1 LNHDA and CDR2 SQIVND (reference sequence). V lost 5 bases to trimming and J lost 2 bases, with 16 bases between them. CDR3 length: 16 amino acids. CDR3 DNA: TGTGCCAGTAGTGCCGCGAACAGGGCTCCTGGAAACACCATATATTTT. Its protein product is CASSAANRAPGNTIYF.

This chain joins TRBV5-1 and TRBJ2-7, with a possible D match to TRBD1 (6 bases). The germline V and J ends were trimmed by 4 bases and 1 base, with 12 bases remaining between them. CDR1 and CDR2 (germline): SGHRS, YFSETQ. The CDR3 consists of 14 residues. The DNA for the CDR3 is TGCGCCAGCAGCACAACTGGACAGTCCTACGAGCAGTACTTC. This encodes CASSTTGQSYEQYF.

The J gene is TRBJ1-2, the V gene TRBV13; D gene unclear. V shed 4 bases and J shed 7 bases, with 13 bases lying between them. CDR3 length equals 13 residues. The germline gives CDR1 PRHDT, CDR2 FYEKMQ (reference sequence). The CDR3 is CASSSGLSGGYTF. The CDR3 bases are TGTGCCAGCAGCTCAGGACTGAGTGGTGGCTACACCTTC.

V is TRBV2 and J is TRBJ1-4; 8 bases line up with TRBD1. The CDR3 runs to 13 residues. CDR1 is SNHLY and CDR2 is FYNNEI in the germline V gene. J gave up 6 bases and V 9 bases, and 6 bases lay outside the gene matches. The CDR3 coding sequence is TGTGCCAGGAAGCGGACAGGGCATGAAAAACTGTTTTTT. Residues: CARKRTGHEKLFF.

The chain employs TRBV6-5 and TRBJ2-1; perhaps TRBD2 as D (5 bases). Germline V CDR1 and CDR2: MNHEY, SVGAGI. The CDR3 has 13 residues. V lost 6 bases, J lost 7 bases, and 13 bases lay in between. The DNA of the CDR3 is TGTGCCAGCAGCGACATCACGGGGAATGAGCAGTTCTTC. Amino acids: CASSDITGNEQFF.

The sample holds one count of this clone. The V gene is TRBV3-1 (or the pseudogene TRBV3-2), the J gene TRBJ1-5; 7 bases fit TRBD1. The ends lost 3 bases at V and 1 base at J; junction bases unmatched: 0. Germline loops: CDR1 LGHDT, CDR2 YNNKEL (reference sequence). This CDR3 has 14 residues. The CDR3 is CASSQGQSNQPQHF. The CDR3 DNA follows: TGTGCCAGCAGCCAGGGACAGAGCAATCAGCCCCAGCATTTT.

The chain employs TRBV7-3 and TRBJ2-1; 13 bases fit TRBD2. With 4 bases clipped from V and 9 bases from J, the junction kept 9 bases outside the gene matches. Germline V gene sequence: CDR1 SGHTA, CDR2 FQGTGA. This CDR3 contains 16 residues. This CDR3 reads CASSSGTSGVGGEQFF. The DNA of the CDR3 is TGTGCCAGCAGCTCCGGGACTAGCGGGGTCGGCGGTGAGCAGTTCTTC.

The chain links TRBV27 to TRBJ1-1, with D unresolved. CDR3 size: 13 residues. The V gene's germline CDR1 is MNHEY and CDR2 SMNVEV (reference sequence). V was pared by 8 bases and J by 0 bases, with 10 bases between. CDR3: CASARRLNTEAFF. The CDR3 region has the DNA TGTGCCAGCGCCCGGAGGTTGAACACTGAAGCTTTCTTT.

The rearrangement uses TRBV14 and TRBJ1-2; D perhaps matches TRBD1 (6 bases). V lost 1 base and J 5 bases, leaving 11 bases between the germline ends. Germline assignment: CDR1 SGHDN and CDR2 FVKESK. CDR3 length: 14 amino acids. Here the CDR3 DNA reads TGTGCCAGCAGCCAAGTTACAGGGTTATATGGCTACACCTTC. It specifies CASSQVTGLYGYTF.

This chain connects TRBV28 to TRBJ1-5; perhaps TRBD1 as D (5 bases). The CDR3 runs 13 residues. The V gene lost 3 bases and the J gene lost 6 bases, with 9 bases spanning the gap. Germline CDR1 MDHEN, CDR2 SYDVKM. CDR3 sequence: CASSLQGAQPQHF. Here the CDR3 DNA reads TGTGCCAGCAGTTTGCAGGGTGCTCAGCCCCAGCATTTT.

This clone was counted once. The genes are TRBV4-1 and TRBJ2-5, with D tentatively TRBD2 (7 bases). This CDR3 contains 16 residues. V was clipped by 4 bases and J by 5 bases, with 20 bases between them. The germline CDR1 and CDR2 sequences are MGHRA and YSYEKL. CDR3 region: CASSPRGGGQEETQYF. In DNA form, the CDR3 reads TGCGCCAGCAGCCCTAGAGGCGGGGGCCAGGAGGAGACCCAGTACTTC.

The chain combines TRBV2 with TRBJ2-5, with D possibly being TRBD2 (6 bases). The CDR3 is made up of 17 amino acids. CDR1 SNHLY and CDR2 FYNNEI come from the germline V gene. Trimming removed 2 bases from V and 2 bases from J, with 18 bases in between. The CDR3: CASSEKWGERNQETQYF. The CDR3 DNA follows: TGTGCCAGCAGTGAAAAGTGGGGGGAACGTAATCAAGAGACCCAGTACTTC.

This clone came up once. The V gene is TRBV11-2, the J gene TRBJ1-6; TRBD1 matches at 7 bases. Germline CDR1 SGHAT, CDR2 FQNNGV. There are 16 residues in the CDR3. J was trimmed by 7 bases and V by 5 bases; bases with no gene match: 11. This chain's CDR3 is CASSPRRDRHNSPLHF. For the CDR3, the DNA is TGTGCCAGCAGCCCGAGACGGGACAGACACAATTCACCCCTCCACTTT.

This chain connects TRBV3-1 (or the pseudogene TRBV3-2) to TRBJ1-1; no reliable D call. The V end was cut by 7 bases, the J end by 3 bases, with 15 bases between. Germline-derived CDR1 and CDR2 are LGHDT and YNNKEL (reference sequence). CDR3 length: 14 amino acids. The CDR3 loop reads CASTSAFRDTEAFF. CDR3 DNA: TGTGCCAGCACCTCTGCATTTCGGGACACTGAAGCTTTCTTT.

V gene TRBV30 combines with J gene TRBJ1-5, with D possibly being TRBD1 (6 bases). The CDR3 totals 13 residues. The germline V gene encodes CDR1 GTSNPN and CDR2 SVGIG (reference sequence). V lost 1 base, J lost 11 bases, and 15 bases lay in between. Here the CDR3 DNA reads TGTGCCTGGAGTGATCAGGGGAGTTTAACCCAGCATTTT. Translation gives CAWSDQGSLTQHF.